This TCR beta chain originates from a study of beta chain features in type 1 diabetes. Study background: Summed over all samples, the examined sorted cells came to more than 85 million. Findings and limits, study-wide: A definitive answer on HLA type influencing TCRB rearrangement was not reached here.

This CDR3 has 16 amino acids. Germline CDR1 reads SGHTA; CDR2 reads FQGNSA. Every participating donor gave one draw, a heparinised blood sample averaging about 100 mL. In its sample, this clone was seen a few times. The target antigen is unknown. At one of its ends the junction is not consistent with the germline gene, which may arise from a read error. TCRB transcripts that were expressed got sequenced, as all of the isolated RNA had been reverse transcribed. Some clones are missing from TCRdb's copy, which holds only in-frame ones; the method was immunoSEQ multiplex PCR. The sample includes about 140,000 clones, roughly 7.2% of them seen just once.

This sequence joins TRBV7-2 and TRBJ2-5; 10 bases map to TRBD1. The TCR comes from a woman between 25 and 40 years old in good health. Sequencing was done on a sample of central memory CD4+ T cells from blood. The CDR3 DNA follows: TGCGCCAGCAGCCAAGATTGGACAGGGGGGGTGGAGACCCAGTACTTC. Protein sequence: CASSQDWTGGVETQYF.